The 15 T cell receptor beta chains below all came from one sample that was sequenced in a study of T-cell memory formation after mild COVID-19. TCRdb called the 5' RACE reads again in MiXCR, with one record for every CDR3 protein. In the table there are about 7,100 distinct CDR3 sequences, approximately 59% of which are singletons. Sequencing input: PBMCs or a T cell subset sorted from them (not recorded which). Source of these receptors: an adult who had mild COVID-19 (a few samples of this study predate the infection). Cell type and time point are not known.

The chain joins TRBV7-9 to TRBJ1-5, with D uncertain. Germline V lookup: CDR1 SEHNR, CDR2 FQNEAQ (reference sequence). The V gene lost 5 bases and the J gene lost 2 bases, with 7 bases spanning the gap. The CDR3 is made up of 13 amino acids. Here the CDR3 reads CASSPGGNQPQHF. CDR3 nucleotides: TGTGCCAGCAGCCCGGGAGGCAATCAGCCCCAGCATTTT.

This chain connects TRBV6-6 to TRBJ2-5; D is unresolved. With 8 bases removed from V and 3 bases from J, the gap between germline ends came to 4 bases. Germline V CDR1 and CDR2: MNHNY, SVGAGI (reference sequence). The CDR3 loop spans 10 amino acids. CDR3 protein: CASGEETQYF. The DNA for the CDR3 is TGTGCCAGCGGCGAAGAGACCCAGTACTTC.

This clonotype was detected only once. This chain links TRBV5-6 with TRBJ2-2, with unresolved D. Trimming took 4 bases from V and 5 from J, leaving 6 bases between them. Germline V gives CDR1 SGHDT, CDR2 YYEEEE. The CDR3 loop spans 12 amino acids. CDR3 sequence: CASSPGTGELFF. In DNA, the CDR3 is TGTGCCAGCAGCCCCGGGACCGGGGAGCTGTTTTTT.

This clonotype is deemed medium-sized. The genes are TRBV5-6 and TRBJ2-3, with 11 bases fitting TRBD2. The junction had 4 bases not matched to a gene; V was cut back by 4 bases and J by 0 bases. The CDR3 totals 16 residues. Germline V CDR1 and CDR2: SGHDT, YYEEEE. The CDR3 sequence is CASSLLAGESTDTQYF. CDR3 nucleotides: TGTGCCAGCAGCCTACTAGCGGGGGAGAGCACAGATACGCAGTATTTT.

Within the sample, this clonotype is medium-sized. The V and J genes are TRBV5-1 and TRBJ2-5; TRBD1 matches at 8 bases. V dropped 7 bases and J dropped 5; count of bases not matched to a gene: 10. The CDR3 is 14 residues long. CDR1 and CDR2 from the germline V gene are SGHRS and YFSETQ. CDR3 bases: TGCGCCAGCGGTGGACAGGGTGTCGCGGAGACCCAGTACTTC. Translation gives CASGGQGVAETQYF.

In its sample, this clonotype is medium-sized (0.01 to 0.1%). The genes are TRBV12-3 or TRBV12-4 and TRBJ2-1; D perhaps matches TRBD2 (6 bases). V was trimmed by 7 bases and J by 8 bases, leaving 18 bases between them. CDR3 length equals 14 residues. Written as DNA, the CDR3 is TGTGCCAGCATGAGACTAGAAGTTTCGGATGAGCAGTTCTTC. Translating it yields CASMRLEVSDEQFF.

The rearrangement uses TRBV15 and TRBJ1-6; no firm D call. Trimming removed 1 base from V and 7 bases from J, with 8 bases in between. Per the germline V gene, CDR1 is LNHNV and CDR2 is YYDKDF (reference sequence). This CDR3 has 14 amino acids. DNA for the CDR3: TGTGCCACCAGCAGAGTGGGTCCGAATTCACCCCTCCACTTT. This codes for CATSRVGPNSPLHF.

This clonotype was counted ten times or more. The chain links TRBV20-1 to TRBJ2-3, with 9 bases fitting TRBD2. J was trimmed by 4 bases and V by 5 bases; bases with no gene match: 10. In germline, CDR1 is DFQATT, CDR2 SNEGSKA (reference sequence). The CDR3 length is 15 residues. The CDR3 spells CSAGQIGGGADTQYF. The CDR3 DNA sequence: TGCAGTGCTGGACAGATCGGCGGGGGGGCAGATACGCAGTATTTT.

The rearrangement uses TRBV7-2 and TRBJ2-5; the D is unclear. The CDR3 totals 15 residues. The germline V and J ends were trimmed by 5 bases and 2 bases, with 15 bases remaining between them. Germline CDR1 SGHTA, CDR2 FQGNSA. CDR3 bases: TGTGCCAGCAGCCCTTTCGGCAGGAAACAAGAGACCCAGTACTTC. This translates into CASSPFGRKQETQYF.

The chain carries TRBV24-1 and TRBJ2-3; 12 bases are a match to TRBD2. The CDR3 is 15 amino acids. The germline CDR1 and CDR2 sequences are KGHDR and SFDVKD. With 10 bases clipped from V and 2 bases from J, the junction kept 6 bases outside the gene matches. For the CDR3, the DNA is TGTGCCACTACTAGCGGGAGGACCCCCACAGATACGCAGTATTTT. Translation: CATTSGRTPTDTQYF.

This chain connects TRBV7-9 to TRBJ2-6, with D possibly TRBD1 on 7 matching bases. Deletions cut 3 bases from V and 0 bases from J, with 15 bases between. Germline V gene sequence: CDR1 SEHNR, CDR2 FQNEAQ (reference sequence). The CDR3 runs to 18 residues. The CDR3 here is CASSFPTGTPSGANVLTF. CDR3 nucleotide sequence: TGTGCCAGCAGCTTCCCGACAGGGACTCCCTCTGGGGCCAACGTCCTGACTTTC.

The chain carries TRBV6-6 and TRBJ2-3; 12 bases are a match to TRBD2. V lost 4 bases to trimming and J lost 4 bases; unmatched junction nucleotides: 18. The CDR3 length is 20 residues. Looked up from germline, CDR1 is MNHNY and CDR2 is SVGAGI (reference sequence). The CDR3 coding sequence is TGTGCCAGCAGTTTCCCAGGACTAGCGGGAAGCGGAGGGAGCGCAGATACGCAGTATTTT. It is translated as CASSFPGLAGSGGSADTQYF.

This chain uses TRBV7-8 with TRBJ2-3; D ambiguous. Germline-derived CDR1 and CDR2 are SGHVS and FQNEAQ. The CDR3 sequence is 15 residues long. The germline V and J ends were trimmed by 3 bases and 0 bases, with 10 bases remaining between them. The CDR3 DNA reads as TGTGCCAGCAGCTTTTCTAGTGCTAGCACAGATACGCAGTATTTT. Residues: CASSFSSASTDTQYF.

The chain recombines TRBV7-8 with TRBJ2-3; perhaps TRBD1 as D (6 bases). V shed 2 bases and J shed 0 bases, with 15 bases lying between them. Germline V gene lookup returns CDR1 SGHVS and CDR2 FQNEAQ. The length of the CDR3 is 17 residues. CDR3 in DNA: TGTGCCAGCAGCTTAAAGGACAGATTTACTAGCACAGATACGCAGTATTTT. It encodes CASSLKDRFTSTDTQYF.

The rearrangement uses TRBV7-2 and TRBJ2-7, with D perhaps matching TRBD2 (6 bases). CDR1 and CDR2 from the germline V gene are SGHTA and FQGNSA. The CDR3 is 12 amino acids. Trimming cost V 1 base and J 6 bases, with 7 bases left between them. CDR3: CASSLGRVEQYF. The CDR3 DNA sequence: TGTGCCAGCAGCTTAGGGAGGGTCGAGCAGTACTTC.